Listed below are T cell receptor beta chains from one sample, sequenced in a study of cytotoxic CD8 clonotypes in ibrutinib-treated CLL. Profiled with immunoSEQ multiplex PCR; TCRdb holds only in-frame clones, not every one. The repertoire has roughly 150,000 clones, about 80% of them found once; the top ten carry about 4.3%. The source was PBMCs, collected after 24 months of ibrutinib treatment. These receptors all stem from a human donor with chronic lymphocytic leukemia. CDR3s include the opening cysteine and the closing phenylalanine or tryptophan. A D gene is named only where the DNA matches it firmly. Some rows have no size entry. The others give once, few or many, or a class for an expanded clone.

d_call clone_size j_call v_call cdr3_aa cdr3_nt
TRBD2 once TRBJ2-7 TRBV15 CATSRVTSGIYEQYF TGTGCCACCAGCAGAGTAACTAGCGGGATATACGAGCAGTACTTC
TRBD1 - TRBJ1-1 TRBV5-1 CASSQGQVTEAFF TGCGCCAGCAGCCAAGGACAGGTCACTGAAGCTTTCTTT
TRBD2 - TRBJ2-2 TRBV19 CASRTSGTSGKVGTGELFF TGTGCCAGTAGAACCTCCGGGACTAGCGGGAAGGTGGGCACCGGGGAGCTGTTTTTT
- - TRBJ2-5 TRBV7-6 CASSPLGTVGPETQYF TGTGCCAGCAGTCCCCTAGGGACGGTGGGGCCAGAGACCCAGTACTTC
- - TRBJ1-2 TRBV25-1 CASSGLFREGRGYGYTF TGTGCCAGCAGTGGGTTATTTAGGGAGGGGAGAGGCTATGGCTACACCTTC
TRBD2 - TRBJ2-1 TRBV5-4 CASSLYRLAGGPPYNEQFF TGTGCCAGCAGCTTGTACAGACTAGCGGGGGGGCCGCCCTACAATGAGCAGTTCTTC
TRBD2 - TRBJ2-2 TRBV19 CASSQRESTGELFF TGTGCCAGTAGTCAGCGGGAGAGCACCGGGGAGCTGTTTTTT
- - TRBJ2-2 TRBV7-8 CASSLNGHLTGELFF TGTGCCAGCAGCTTAAATGGACACCTCACCGGGGAGCTGTTTTTT
TRBD1 - TRBJ1-4 TRBV5-1 CASSWDRSATNEKLFF TGCGCCAGCAGCTGGGACAGGTCTGCAACTAATGAAAAACTGTTTTTT
TRBD2 - TRBJ2-3 TRBV13 CASSRGLGSTDTQYF TGTGCCAGCAGCCGCGGACTAGGTAGCACAGATACGCAGTATTTT
- - TRBJ1-1 TRBV7-8 CASSLYGGRVEAFF TGTGCCAGCAGCTTATACGGGGGGAGGGTTGAAGCTTTCTTT
- - TRBJ1-3 TRBV7-9 CASRPSGNTIYF TGTGCCAGCCGACCCTCTGGAAACACCATATATTTT